The TCR beta chain under discussion was sequenced for a study of T cells in localized non-small cell lung cancer (dated by TCRdb to about 2020). Background on the whole study: The study examined T cell repertoires in roughly 240 patients with early-stage NSCLC and compared tumors with uninvolved tumor-adjacent lungs. The cohort consisted of 236 treatment-naive NSCLC patients whose localized lung tumors had been resected. Of the NSCLC patients, approximately 130 were male and roughly 110 were female, and the mean age was roughly 61 years. The paper's findings and limits, for the study overall: Because multi-region tumor sequencing was not done, intratumor heterogeneity could not be ruled out. Higher blood T cell density associated with longer overall survival, while higher adjacent-lung clonality associated with shorter survival. The highest T cell clonality was observed in uninvolved tumor-adjacent lung, where clonality exceeded that of tumor, suggesting that antigenic responses were more focused in uninvolved tumor-adjacent lung. Of the top 100 tumor clones, a median of 57 were detected in paired uninvolved adjacent lung; over 25 were also among that lung's top 100. Because the study design was exploratory, TCR variables were selected using unadjusted p-values without false-discovery rate correction.

CDR1 is given as GTSNPN and CDR2 as SVGIG, both from the germline V gene (reference sequence). V lost 1 base and J lost 2 bases; the stretch between them is 16 bases long. The CDR3 contains 16 residues, cysteine and phenylalanine counted. CDR3 DNA is the only sequence kept; it has 48 bases, read in frame from the first base. Two independent pathologists confirmed that the uninvolved adjacent lung, which was taken at least 2 cm from the tumor margin, was free of atypia. At diagnosis, tumor, uninvolved tumor-adjacent lung and peripheral blood were collected and then preserved as a mix of FFPE and fresh-frozen material. The table lists this clone with a few counts. This clone's antigen is unknown. Within one base of it there is no much larger clone, and no base qualities were kept. TCR beta CDR3 regions were sequenced from DNA using the immunoSEQ Assay. The study's own analysis went as follows. T cell density was computed as TCR beta template counts normalized to usable DNA estimated by amplifying housekeeping genes. The preseqR package was used to estimate richness by extrapolating to 400,000 templates for PBMC samples and to 120,000 templates for tissue samples. Clonality was taken to be one minus Pielou's evenness. Tissue-enriched TCRs were identified by differential abundance testing using productive amino-acid clonotypes, minimum total count 5 and alpha 0.1. The Jaccard Index and the Morisita Overlap Index were used to measure how much the repertoires overlapped between compartments. GLIPH grouped TCR beta CDR3s together with public tetramer-defined viral CDR3s, and a viral motif had to include at least three viral sequences and also show V-gene enrichment. Entries here come from immuneACCESS through TCRdb and include only in-frame sequences with V and J called. Some clones fail to appear in such tables; in the studies checked, an unresolved V gene covers under half of the shortfall, and the cause of the remainder is unknown. V and J calls plus clone size are reproduced from that table; the DNA served to infer D and trimming. The sample table contains thousands of clones; only one count was recorded for around 25% of them. The ten biggest clones cover over 8.5% of the sample.

The material sequenced was normal lung tissue next to the tumor, taken before any cancer treatment. This receptor was identified in a woman aged 35 to 70 with stage I lung adenocarcinoma. Recombination connected TRBV30 to TRBJ2-3, and perhaps TRBD2 as D gene, on 6 matching bases. CDR3 region: CAWSGRATFNTDTQYF. The sequence in DNA is TGTGCCTGGAGTGGGAGGGCCACATTTAACACAGATACGCAGTATTTT.